This T cell receptor beta chain stems from a study of beta chain features in type 1 diabetes. About the study: The number of sorted cells examined across all samples was approximately 100 million.

Germline assignment: CDR1 LGHNA and CDR2 YNFKEQ. The V and J ends lost 1 base and 4 bases, in that order; junction bases with no gene match: 4. This CDR3 is 15 amino acids long. Sequenced material consisted of expressed TCRB transcripts (all of the isolated RNA was reverse transcribed). Clones were sequenced by immunoSEQ multiplex PCR, and TCRdb holds only the in-frame ones, with some missing. The sample lists approximately 150,000 clones, about 13% occurring once. In the case of this clone: Its antigen is unknown.

Every participating donor gave one draw, a heparinised blood sample averaging around 100 mL. Study observations and caveats: When cDNA is sequenced, cells with high TCR expression could be over-represented. Patients with Type 1 diabetes showed moderately but significantly shorter TCRB CDR3s in all four CD4+ subsets.

The J gene is TRBJ2-5, the V gene TRBV4-2, with 9 bases fitting TRBD2. This sequence was found in a man in his late teens or twenties with type 1 diabetes. The sample comprised central memory CD4+ T cells from blood. DNA of the CDR3: TGTGCCAGCAGCCAAGTAGCGGGGGTAGGAGAGACCCAGTACTTC. Translated: CASSQVAGVGETQYF.